These T cell receptor beta chains were read from a single sample in a study of blood T cell repertoires in COVID-19. The repertoire was sequenced with immunoSEQ multiplex PCR; TCRdb's copy has only in-frame clones and lacks some. Counted here are tens of thousands of clones, more than 75% occurring once; the ten biggest clones make up 4.5% to 6%. The sample comprised peripheral blood. These receptors all stem from a woman of 80 years or more with active COVID-19. Both conserved end residues are part of each CDR3. Expanded clones are given a class, and other clones once, few, many or no size at all.

v_call: TRBV9; clone_size: .; cdr3_length: 16; cdr3_aa: CASSPRGGEGTDTQYF
v_call: TRBV6-5; clone_size: .; cdr3_length: 14; cdr3_aa: CASSYQRFTDTQYF
v_call: TRBV28; clone_size: .; cdr3_length: 16; cdr3_aa: CASSTTDRGIAGELFF
v_call: TRBV4-3; clone_size: .; cdr3_length: 15; cdr3_aa: CASSRGRGYGYGYTF
v_call: TRBV18; clone_size: .; cdr3_length: 18; cdr3_aa: CASSPKRLSGSLQETQYF
v_call: TRBV11-3; clone_size: .; cdr3_length: 20; cdr3_aa: CASSLDTITGHRGGNQPQHF
v_call: TRBV7-8; clone_size: .; cdr3_length: 15; cdr3_aa: CASSGLGQNNSPLHF
v_call: TRBV30; clone_size: .; cdr3_length: 15; cdr3_aa: CAWSRRGQGGGEQYF
v_call: TRBV10-3; clone_size: .; cdr3_length: 16; cdr3_aa: CAISESRQGSGYGYTF
v_call: TRBV5-4; clone_size: .; cdr3_length: 17; cdr3_aa: CASSPGTGGGGHYGYTF
v_call: TRBV3-1/TRBV3-2; clone_size: .; cdr3_length: 14; cdr3_aa: CASSGGQGYGKLFF
v_call: TRBV5-4; clone_size: once; cdr3_length: 16; cdr3_aa: CASSYPRTGGGNEQFF
v_call: TRBV19; clone_size: .; cdr3_length: 17; cdr3_aa: CASSPGTGASGANVLTF
v_call: TRBV11-3; clone_size: few; cdr3_length: 13; cdr3_aa: CASSLRSGNTIYF
v_call: TRBV5-1; clone_size: .; cdr3_length: 11; cdr3_aa: CASTFLNEQYF